The present entry profiles one T cell receptor (beta chain) with its context. What it binds is not known. Newly diagnosed hyperthyroidism patients aged 18 to 65 years had disease lasting under 2 months. Patients were excluded because of uncontrolled infection, other autoimmune disease, pregnancy or lactation. CDR1 is SGDLS and CDR2 is YYNGEE in the germline V gene. V lost 2 bases and J lost 0, with 5 bases in between. This CDR3 region has 13 residues. This record comes from a study of T cells in Graves' hyperthyroidism and ophthalmopathy. Broader study findings: Most expanded thyroid clonotypes above 0.001 recurred in blood. It was a median about seven months before onset that the model predicted ophthalmopathy.

Amplification yielded TCR beta CDR3 regions, with RNA transcripts as the source. With the HTBI primer set, the TCR CDR3 went through a first round of RT-PCR. TCRdb independently ran MiXCR on the multiplex PCR reads; one entry per CDR3 protein. The table includes some 510,000 distinct CDR3 sequences, approximately 44% detected once. The chain employs TRBV9 and TRBJ1-1, with D unclear. This receptor was taken from a woman under 30 with Graves' hyperthyroidism. The sample consisted of peripheral blood or thyroid tissue (not recorded which). CDR3 region: CASSVAVNTEAFF. The DNA for the CDR3 is TGTGCCAGCAGCGTGGCGGTGAACACTGAAGCTTTCTTT.